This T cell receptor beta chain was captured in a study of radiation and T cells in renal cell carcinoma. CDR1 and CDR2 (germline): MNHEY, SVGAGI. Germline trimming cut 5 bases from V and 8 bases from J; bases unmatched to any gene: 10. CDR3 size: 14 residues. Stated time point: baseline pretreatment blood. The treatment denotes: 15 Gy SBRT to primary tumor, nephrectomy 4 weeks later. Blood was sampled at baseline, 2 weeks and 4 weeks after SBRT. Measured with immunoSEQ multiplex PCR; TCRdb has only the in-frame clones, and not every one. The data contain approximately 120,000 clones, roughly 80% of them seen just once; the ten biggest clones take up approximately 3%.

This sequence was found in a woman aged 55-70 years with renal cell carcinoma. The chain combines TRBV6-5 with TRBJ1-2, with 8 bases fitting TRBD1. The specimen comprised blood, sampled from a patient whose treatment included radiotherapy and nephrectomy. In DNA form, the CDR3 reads TGTGCCAGCAGTCTCCCAGGGGGCGCTCGAGGCTACACCTTC. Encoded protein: CASSLPGGARGYTF.